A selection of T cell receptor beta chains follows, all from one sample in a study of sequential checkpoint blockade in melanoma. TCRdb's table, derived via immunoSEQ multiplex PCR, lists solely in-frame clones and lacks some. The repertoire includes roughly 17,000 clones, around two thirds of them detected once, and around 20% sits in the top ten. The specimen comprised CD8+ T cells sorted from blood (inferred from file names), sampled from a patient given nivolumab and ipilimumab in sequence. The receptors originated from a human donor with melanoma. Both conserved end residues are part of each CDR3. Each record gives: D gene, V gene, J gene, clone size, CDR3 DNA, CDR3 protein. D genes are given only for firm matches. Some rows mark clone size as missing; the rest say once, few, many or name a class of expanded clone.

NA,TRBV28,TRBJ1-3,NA,TGTGCCAGCAGTTTATCAGTCTTCGTCGGAAACACCATATATTTT,CASSLSVFVGNTIYF
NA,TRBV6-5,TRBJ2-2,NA,TGTGCCAGCAGTTACTCGATCGGGTTGTTCACCGGGGAGCTGTTTTTT,CASSYSIGLFTGELFF
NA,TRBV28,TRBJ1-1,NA,TGTGCCAGCAGTATATGGACGGAGGTGCCTGAAGCTTTCTTT,CASSIWTEVPEAFF
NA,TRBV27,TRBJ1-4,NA,TGTGCCAGCAGTTTATTGGCCCCTCCAACTAATGAAAAACTGTTTTTT,CASSLLAPPTNEKLFF
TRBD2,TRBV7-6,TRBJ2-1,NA,TGTGCCAGCAGCTTAGGAGGGCGAAGAGCGGGGGGGGTTTACAATGAGCAGTTCTTC,CASSLGGRRAGGVYNEQFF
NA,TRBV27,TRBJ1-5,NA,TGTGCCAGCAGTTTAAGGGGAACTAATCAGCCCCAGCATTTT,CASSLRGTNQPQHF
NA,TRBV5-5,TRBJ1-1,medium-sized,TGTGCCAGCAGCTTGGATGTCTTCACTGAAGCTTTCTTT,CASSLDVFTEAFF
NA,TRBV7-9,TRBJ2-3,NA,TGTGCCAGCAAATTAGGAGGGGGGGCTGGCACAGATACGCAGTATTTT,CASKLGGGAGTDTQYF
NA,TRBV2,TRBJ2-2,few,TGTGCCAGCAGACCTACTAGTTACACCGGGGAGCTGTTTTTT,CASRPTSYTGELFF
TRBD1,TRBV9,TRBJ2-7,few,TGTGCCAGCAGCCCCAAGGGACAGCACTACGAGCAGTACTTC,CASSPKGQHYEQYF
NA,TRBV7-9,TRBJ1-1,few,TGTGCCAGCAGCCAAGCCGGAGGGAACACTGAAGCTTTCTTT,CASSQAGGNTEAFF
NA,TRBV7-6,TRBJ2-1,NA,TGTGCCCTGATGGAGGACAATGAGCAGTTCTTC,CALMEDNEQFF
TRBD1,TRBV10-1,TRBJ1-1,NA,TGCGCCAGCAGCACCACCCGGGACAGGGGTGCTGAAGCTTTCTTT,CASSTTRDRGAEAFF
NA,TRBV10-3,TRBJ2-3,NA,TGTGCCATCAGTGGCGGGGAAGATACGCAGTATTTT,CAISGGEDTQYF
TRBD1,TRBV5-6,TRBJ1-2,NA,TGTGCCAGCAGCTTTGGGACAGCTAACTATGGCTACACCTTC,CASSFGTANYGYTF
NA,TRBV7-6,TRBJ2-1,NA,TGTGCCAGCAGTCCCGGGACACCCCTTGAGCAGTTCTTC,CASSPGTPLEQFF
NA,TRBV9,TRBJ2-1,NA,TGTGCCAGCGAAGAGCTGCGGTCCGGACAGCAGTACAATGAGCAGTTCTTC,CASEELRSGQQYNEQFF
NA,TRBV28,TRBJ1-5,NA,TGTGCCAGCACGGGGTGGGGAAGTGGCAATCAGCCCCAGCATTTT,CASTGWGSGNQPQHF
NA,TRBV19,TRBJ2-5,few,TGTGCCAGTAGTATAACACACGGGGGGACCCAGTACTTC,CASSITHGGTQYF
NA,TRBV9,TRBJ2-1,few,TGTGCCAGCAGCCTCGGCCAAGGGGGCTGGGACGGGGGCCGGTTCTTC,CASSLGQGGWDGGRFF
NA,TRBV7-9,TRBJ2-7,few,TGTGCCAGCAGCTCAGATCCCTACGAGCAGTACTTC,CASSSDPYEQYF
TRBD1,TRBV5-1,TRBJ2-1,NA,TGCGCCAGCAGCTCCCTGACAGGGGCCAATTACAATGAGCAGTTCTTC,CASSSLTGANYNEQFF
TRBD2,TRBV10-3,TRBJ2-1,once,TGTGCCATCAGTGAAGCGCTAGCGGACAATGAGCAGTTCTTC,CAISEALADNEQFF
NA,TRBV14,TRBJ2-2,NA,TGTGCCAGCAGCCCACGGGCGAACACCGGGGAGCTGTTTTTT,CASSPRANTGELFF
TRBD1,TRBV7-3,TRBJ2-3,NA,TGTGCCAGCAGACAGGGGGTGTCCATAGATACGCAGTATTTT,CASRQGVSIDTQYF
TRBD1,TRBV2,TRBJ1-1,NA,TGTGCCAGCAGTGAAGTAGGAAGGGGGCGGACTGAAGCTTTCTTT,CASSEVGRGRTEAFF
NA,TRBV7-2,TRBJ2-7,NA,TGTGCCAGCAGGGAGAGGAGGACCCCTCCCTACGAGCAGTACTTC,CASRERRTPPYEQYF
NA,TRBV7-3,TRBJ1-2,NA,TGTGCCAGCAGCTTAACCCGCGGGAACTATGGCTACACCTTC,CASSLTRGNYGYTF
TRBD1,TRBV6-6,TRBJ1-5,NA,TGTGCCAGCAGTTACATCGTCGGACAGGGGGATCAGCCCCAGCATTTT,CASSYIVGQGDQPQHF
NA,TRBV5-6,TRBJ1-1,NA,TGTGCCAGCAGCTTCCGGTTCACTGAAGCTTTCTTT,CASSFRFTEAFF
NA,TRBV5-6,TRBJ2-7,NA,TGTGCCAGCAGCTTGGCCGAGCCTCACTACGAGCAGTACTTC,CASSLAEPHYEQYF